Presented here are 19 T cell receptor beta chains from one specimen sequenced in a study of T cell responses to AZD1222 COVID-19 vaccine. Sequencing used immunoSEQ multiplex PCR; TCRdb keeps in-frame clones, though not all of them. The table has some 140,000 clones, about 91% seen once. This specimen was peripheral blood, taken 28 days after the second AZD1222 dose. All receptors derive from an adult who received the AZD1222 COVID-19 vaccine.

This chain joins TRBV5-6 and TRBJ2-7, with D uncertain. This CDR3 has 16 residues. The germline V gene encodes CDR1 SGHDT and CDR2 YYEEEE. V lost 1 base, J lost 4 bases, and 18 bases lay in between. CDR3 region: CASSLSDPYKVYEQYF. The CDR3 DNA is TGTGCCAGCAGCTTGTCGGACCCATACAAGGTATACGAGCAGTACTTC. Using reference TRBV5-6 and TRBJ2-7 for the parts outside the CDR3, the full variable domain is DAGVTQSPTHLIKTRGQQVTLRCSPKSGHDTVSWYQQALGQGPQFIFQYYEEEERQRGNFPDRFSGHQFPNYSSELNVNALLLGDSALYLCASSLSDPYKVYEQYFGPGTRLTVT.

This clone turned up a few times. The junction and the germline gene differ at one end; a read error may be behind it. The rearrangement uses TRBV28 and TRBJ1-1; D unresolved. The CDR3 sequence is 14 residues long. Germline V gene data show CDR1 as MDHEN and CDR2 as SYDVKM. CDR3 loop: CASTLTRIYTEAFF. CDR3 nucleotides: TGTGCCAGCACTTTAACACGTATTTACACTGAAGCTTTCTTT.

The rearrangement links TRBV7-9 to TRBJ1-1, with a possible D match to TRBD1 (6 bases). V dropped 2 bases and J dropped 11 bases, with 12 bases sitting between them. Germline loops: CDR1 SEHNR, CDR2 FQNEAQ (reference sequence). The CDR3 has 12 residues. Here the CDR3 DNA reads TGTGCCAGCAGCTTACAACAGGGTGGGGCTTTCTTT. Translated, it gives CASSLQQGGAFF.

J is TRBJ2-1 and V is TRBV6-5; 7 bases are shared with TRBD1. From germline, CDR1 is MNHEY and CDR2 SVGAGI. This CDR3 is built from 16 residues. V was clipped by 0 bases and J by 7 bases; unmatched bases: 9. The CDR3 region has the DNA TGTGCCAGCAGTTACTCAGAACAGGGGCTTAGAAATGAGCAGTTCTTC. It codes for CASSYSEQGLRNEQFF.

V and J are TRBV30 and TRBJ1-3; no clear D gene. CDR3 length: 14 residues. Deletions cut 8 bases from V and 4 bases from J, with 18 bases between. Germline values: CDR1 GTSNPN, CDR2 SVGIG (reference sequence). This CDR3 reads CAGSVKSSGNTIYF. DNA of the CDR3: TGTGCCGGCTCAGTTAAGTCATCGGGAAACACCATATATTTT.

The chain employs TRBV21-1 and TRBJ1-1; TRBD1, as called in the table, went unchecked against the DNA. TRBV21-1 is a known pseudogene. This CDR3 has 18 amino acids. CDR3 in DNA: TGTGCCGGACGAGCGCGCAGGGATAAGATCCCCCCGAACACTGAAGCTTTCTTT. It yields the protein CAGRARRDKIPPNTEAFF.

The rearrangement uses TRBV11-2 and TRBJ1-2; 8 bases align to TRBD1. V gave up 3 bases and J gave up 11 bases; unmatched junction bases: 11. The CDR3 is 14 amino acids. The V gene's germline CDR1 is SGHAT and CDR2 FQNNGV. Here the CDR3 reads CASSFGGRTGSYTF. In DNA, the CDR3 is TGTGCCAGCAGCTTTGGGGGTCGGACAGGGAGTTACACCTTC.

The chain is built from TRBV6-1 and TRBJ1-1, with D unresolved. The CDR3 consists of 14 residues. Germline-derived CDR1 and CDR2 are MNHNS and SASEGT. The ends were cut back, 1 base at V and 4 bases at J, with 10 bases in the middle. The CDR3 DNA reads TGTGCCAGCAGTGAAGGTACGGGTGGCACTGAAGCTTTCTTT. Translated, it gives CASSEGTGGTEAFF.

The rearrangement links TRBV7-9 to TRBJ1-4, with 10 bases aligning to TRBD1. Germline CDR1 reads SEHNR; CDR2 reads FQNEAQ (reference sequence). The CDR3 covers 15 residues. The V and J ends lost 5 bases and 8 bases, in that order; junction bases with no gene match: 8. This chain's CDR3 is CASSPGTGVMEKLFF. CDR3 nucleotides: TGTGCCAGCAGCCCCGGGACAGGGGTTATGGAAAAACTGTTTTTT.

The chain employs TRBV10-1 and TRBJ1-2; D gene unclear. Germline lookup yields CDR1 WNHNN and CDR2 SYGVQD (reference sequence). The CDR3 is 12 residues long. Trimming removed 2 bases at V and 8 bases at J, with 9 bases between. The CDR3 sequence: CASSEAGGGYTF. The CDR3 bases are TGCGCCAGCAGTGAGGCAGGAGGCGGCTACACCTTC.

The chain is built from TRBV5-4 and TRBJ1-1; D gene ambiguous. Germline CDR1 reads SGHNT; CDR2 reads YYREEE (reference sequence). This CDR3 is 12 amino acids long. Trimming took off 4 bases at V and 3 bases at J, with 7 bases between the two ends. The CDR3 nucleotides read TGTGCCAGCAGCGGGAGGTACACTGAAGCTTTCTTT. Amino acid sequence: CASSGRYTEAFF.

This clone was observed once. V and J are TRBV2 and TRBJ2-5, with D unclear. V was trimmed by 5 bases and J by 0 bases, leaving 7 bases between them. CDR1 and CDR2 (germline): SNHLY, FYNNEI. The CDR3 consists of 13 residues. The CDR3 region has the DNA TGTGCCAGCAGTAATGACTACCAAGAGACCCAGTACTTC. Translating gives CASSNDYQETQYF.

This clone was seen once. The rearrangement links TRBV5-1 to TRBJ1-1; tentatively, D is TRBD1 (5 bases). Trimming stripped 4 bases from V and 5 bases from J, with 15 bases between. Germline V CDR1 and CDR2: SGHRS, YFSETQ. CDR3 length equals 14 residues. The CDR3 DNA reads as TGCGCCAGCAGCGGTCCGGGGGGTAGTACTGAAGCTTTCTTT. Amino acid sequence: CASSGPGGSTEAFF.

The rearrangement uses TRBV11-3 and TRBJ2-3, with 9 bases matching TRBD2. The CDR3 is 16 residues long. Germline CDR1 SGHNT, CDR2 YENEEA. The V and J ends lost 6 bases and 5 bases, in that order; junction bases with no gene match: 12. CDR3 sequence reads: CASSPGIAGVRDTQYF. CDR3 nucleotides: TGTGCCAGCAGTCCCGGGATAGCGGGAGTTAGAGATACGCAGTATTTT.

This rearrangement joins TRBV19 to TRBJ1-2; 10 bases are a match to TRBD1. The trim removed 6 bases at V and 1 base at J, leaving 17 bases unmatched. This CDR3 is 19 amino acids long. Germline V gene lookup returns CDR1 LNHDA and CDR2 SQIVND (reference sequence). This CDR3 is CASRTSGAGQGPYNYGYTF. As DNA, the CDR3 is TGTGCCAGTAGGACCTCTGGTGCGGGACAGGGGCCATATAACTATGGCTACACCTTC.

The V gene is TRBV18, the J gene TRBJ2-1; the D is unclear. V lost 2 bases to trimming and J lost 7 bases, with 6 bases between them. This CDR3 is built from 12 residues. Germline V gene data show CDR1 as KGHSH and CDR2 as LQKENI. The CDR3 reads CASSPYGNEQFF. The CDR3 nucleotides read TGTGCCAGCTCACCATATGGGAATGAGCAGTTCTTC.

The V gene is TRBV2, the J gene TRBJ2-2, with 7 bases lining up with TRBD1. Germline V gene sequence: CDR1 SNHLY, CDR2 FYNNEI. The CDR3 covers 15 residues. V trimming: 6 bases; J trimming: 2 bases; junction bases outside the gene matches: 6. The CDR3 nucleotides are TGTGCCAGCAGGAGGGACAGCTTAAACACCGGGGAGCTGTTTTTT. Its translation: CASRRDSLNTGELFF.

The chain links TRBV24-1 to TRBJ1-5, with D perhaps matching TRBD1 (5 bases). The CDR3 has 15 amino acids. The germline V gene encodes CDR1 KGHDR and CDR2 SFDVKD. V lost 5 bases and J lost 1, with 11 bases in between. Here the CDR3 reads CATSATGFSNQPQHF. DNA for the CDR3: TGTGCCACCAGTGCCACAGGCTTCAGCAATCAGCCCCAGCATTTT.

CDR3 protein: CASSLQLANYGYTF. CDR3 in DNA: TGTGCCAGCAGCCTACAGCTAGCTAACTATGGCTACACCTTC. The rearrangement uses TRBV7-2 and TRBJ1-2; D is unclear. The germline gives CDR1 SGHTA, CDR2 FQGNSA. V was shortened by 5 bases and J by 0 bases, with 10 bases between the two germline ends. The CDR3 has 14 residues.